One and the same sample provided the 16 T cell receptor beta chains below, sequenced in a study of CD8+CD57+ T cells in acquired aplastic anemia. An expansion of CD8+CD57+ cells by flow cytometry had been shown in patients chosen for sequencing. TCR beta VDJ and CDR3 were profiled, and genomic DNA was the template. TCRdb re-derived calls from the reads in MiXCR, one entry per CDR3 protein. This sample has about 160,000 distinct CDR3 sequences, with around 50% found just once. The sequenced sample consisted of sorted CD4+, CD8+, or CD8+CD57+ T cells (not recorded which) from PBMCs. The receptors here all came from a human donor with aplastic anemia.

A few counts support this clonotype. The V and J genes are TRBV29-1 and TRBJ1-5; tentatively, D is TRBD1 (5 bases). CDR1 is SQVTM and CDR2 is ANQGSEA in the germline V gene. The CDR3 totals 14 residues. Trimming took off 6 bases at V and 5 bases at J, with 17 bases between the two ends. CDR3 DNA sequence: TGCAGCGTCGCGGGACGCGGGGGAGATCAGCCCCAGCATTTT. It is translated as CSVAGRGGDQPQHF.

This clonotype was recorded at least ten times. This sequence joins TRBV24-1 and TRBJ2-6, with D perhaps TRBD2 (5 bases). Germline V CDR1 and CDR2: KGHDR, SFDVKD. The CDR3 runs 16 residues. With 2 bases removed from V and 3 bases from J, the gap between germline ends came to 10 bases. CDR3 sequence: CATSDYRGVGANVLTF. CDR3 in DNA: TGTGCCACCAGTGATTATCGGGGAGTTGGGGCCAACGTCCTGACTTTC.

V and J are TRBV29-1 and TRBJ2-5; 8 nucleotides agree with TRBD2. CDR3 length: 12 amino acids. Germline loops: CDR1 SQVTM, CDR2 ANQGSEA. The V gene end was trimmed by 4 bases and the J gene end by 3 bases; junction bases not matched to a gene: 1. CDR3 residues: CSVVGREETQYF. CDR3 bases: TGCAGCGTTGTCGGGAGGGAAGAGACCCAGTACTTC.

The V and J genes are TRBV25-1 and TRBJ1-2, with 9 bases lining up with TRBD1. Germline trimming cut 1 base from V and 5 bases from J; bases unmatched to any gene: 2. The CDR3 sequence is 14 residues long. The germline gives CDR1 MGHDK, CDR2 SYGVNS. CDR3 in amino acids: CASSEFGQGYGYTF. In DNA, the CDR3 is TGTGCCAGCAGTGAATTTGGACAGGGGTATGGCTACACCTTC.

This clonotype occurred once. CDR3 protein: CASSIGTGFGQPQHF. The DNA of the CDR3 is TGTGCCAGTAGTATAGGGACAGGGTTTGGTCAGCCCCAGCATTTT. The V gene is TRBV19, the J gene TRBJ1-5, with 8 bases lining up with TRBD1. Germline V gene data show CDR1 as LNHDA and CDR2 as SQIVND (reference sequence). The trim removed 1 base at V and 6 bases at J, leaving 5 bases unmatched. CDR3 length equals 15 residues.

The rearrangement uses TRBV2 and TRBJ1-1, with D possibly TRBD1 on 5 matching bases. CDR3 length equals 13 residues. Between the trimmed V and J ends, which lost 5 bases and 5 bases, there was a span of 12 bases. Per germline, CDR1 SNHLY and CDR2 FYNNEI. CDR3 sequence (DNA): TGTGCCAGCAGTCCGGGGGAGTGGACTGAAGCTTTCTTT. Residues: CASSPGEWTEAFF.

The sample holds many counts of this clonotype. This rearrangement joins TRBV6-5 to TRBJ1-5; tentative D call: TRBD1 (6 bases). The CDR3 extends over 17 amino acids. V lost 4 bases and J 2 bases, leaving 18 bases between the germline ends. Germline values: CDR1 MNHEY, CDR2 SVGAGI. The chain's CDR3 is CASSSLDGGRGNQPQHF. CDR3 coding DNA: TGTGCCAGCAGTTCCCTGGACGGGGGCAGGGGCAATCAGCCCCAGCATTTT.

The table lists this clonotype with a few counts. J is TRBJ2-3 and V is TRBV30; D gene uncertain. Between the trimmed V and J ends, which lost 4 bases and 6 bases, there was a span of 11 bases. The germline gives CDR1 GTSNPN, CDR2 SVGIG (reference sequence). The CDR3 is 12 amino acids. The DNA for the CDR3 is TGTGCCTGGACACCCGACTCCGATACGCAGTATTTT. It yields the protein CAWTPDSDTQYF.

The gene calls are TRBV20-1 and TRBJ2-3; 9 bases map to TRBD2. The J segment lost 0 bases and the V segment lost 2 bases, leaving 6 bases of the junction unmatched. This CDR3 region has 16 residues. Germline-derived CDR1 and CDR2 are DFQATT and SNEGSKA (reference sequence). The CDR3 sequence is CSARTRSGGSTDTQYF. The CDR3 nucleotides are TGCAGTGCTAGAACCCGTAGCGGGGGCAGCACAGATACGCAGTATTTT.

In this sample, this clonotype turned up many times. V and J are TRBV7-3 and TRBJ1-1; tentatively, D is TRBD1 (6 bases). Germline V lookup: CDR1 SGHTA, CDR2 FQGTGA. This CDR3 comprises 15 residues. V dropped 2 bases and J dropped 1 base, with 11 bases sitting between them. Written as DNA, the CDR3 is TGTGCCAGCAGCTTATACGGGGGGGCGAACACTGAAGCTTTCTTT. This codes for CASSLYGGANTEAFF.

This clonotype was observed many times. The chain employs TRBV2 and TRBJ2-6; possibly TRBD1 for D (5 bases). In germline, CDR1 is SNHLY, CDR2 FYNNEI. The CDR3 is 16 amino acids. V was shortened by 6 bases and J by 3 bases, with 15 bases between the two germline ends. The CDR3 reads CASSRAGAIGANVLTF. CDR3 bases: TGTGCCAGCAGCCGCGCTGGGGCCATTGGGGCCAACGTCCTGACTTTC.

This clonotype was counted ten times or more. This rearrangement joins TRBV29-1 to TRBJ2-7; the match to TRBD1 covers 7 bases. CDR1 and CDR2 from the germline V gene are SQVTM and ANQGSEA. The CDR3 has 11 amino acids. V shed 7 bases, J shed 7 bases, and the junction held 7 bases outside the gene matches. CDR3 sequence (DNA): TGCAGCGCCCAGACAGGGAATGAGCAGTACTTC. It is translated as CSAQTGNEQYF.

The V and J genes are TRBV12-3 or TRBV12-4 and TRBJ1-1; D is unclear. V lost 1 base, J lost 1 base, and 10 bases lay in between. The CDR3 loop spans 15 amino acids. CDR3 nucleotide sequence: TGTGCCAGCAGTTTAGAAGCGGGCACGAACACTGAAGCTTTCTTT. It encodes CASSLEAGTNTEAFF.

This clonotype was observed at least ten times. The V and J genes are TRBV5-1 and TRBJ2-7, with D perhaps TRBD1 (5 bases). Per the germline V gene, CDR1 is SGHRS and CDR2 is YFSETQ. CDR3 length: 16 amino acids. V lost 0 bases and J lost 12, with 25 bases in between. This CDR3 reads CASSLVGRDEISSRYF. The CDR3 bases are TGCGCCAGCAGCTTGGTGGGCAGGGATGAAATCAGCTCCCGGTACTTC.

As for this clonotype: At one end, the junction sequence differs from germline, possibly due to a read error. This CDR3 is CASSYSYSSNQPQHF. CDR3 nucleotides: TGTGCCAGCAGTTACTCGTACAGTAGCAATCAGCCCCAGCATTTT. The chain combines TRBV6-4 with TRBJ1-5; D is uncertain. The CDR3 sequence is 15 residues long. CDR1 and CDR2 from the germline V gene are MRHNA and SNTAGT.

This clonotype showed up many times. J is TRBJ2-5 and V is TRBV7-9; D uncertain. Germline CDR1 and CDR2: SEHNR and FQNEAQ (reference sequence). There are 11 residues in the CDR3. Trimming removed 0 bases from V and 5 bases from J, with 1 base in between. The CDR3 DNA is TGTGCCAGCAGCTTAGCGGAGACCCAGTACTTC. It is translated as CASSLAETQYF.